Shown below are 16 T cell receptor beta chains from a single sample sequenced in a study of response to subunit inactivated influenza vaccine. From the RT-PCR reads, TCRdb called clonotypes with MiXCR, one entry per CDR3 protein. Of approximately 680,000 distinct CDR3 sequences listed, about a sixth are singletons. Sample: PBMCs from blood, taken approximately 12 days after vaccination. These receptors all stem from a man aged 50-59 years who received an inactivated influenza vaccine.

The chain joins TRBV29-1 to TRBJ2-7; 8 nucleotides line up with TRBD1. This CDR3 is 14 amino acids long. The ends lost 4 bases at V and 4 bases at J; junction bases unmatched: 9. CDR1 and CDR2 from the germline V gene are SQVTM and ANQGSEA. CDR3 amino acids: CSVARTGLIYEQYF. CDR3 coding DNA: TGCAGCGTTGCTCGGACAGGGTTGATTTACGAGCAGTACTTC.

V gene TRBV28 combines with J gene TRBJ2-7; D may be TRBD2 (5 bases). Trimming removed 6 bases from V and 3 bases from J, with 15 bases in between. CDR3 length equals 14 residues. The V gene's germline CDR1 is MDHEN and CDR2 SYDVKM. CDR3: CASSSARGFYEQYF. The CDR3 nucleotides are TGTGCCAGCAGCTCGGCCCGGGGATTCTACGAGCAGTACTTC. Together with reference TRBV28 and TRBJ2-7, the CDR3 gives the full variable domain: DVKVTQSSRYLVKRTGEKVFLECVQDMDHENMFWYRQDPGLGLRLIYFSYDVKMKEKGDIPEGYSVSREKKERFSLILESASTNQTSMYLCASSSARGFYEQYFGPGTRLTVT.

This clonotype occurred many times. This sequence joins TRBV28 and TRBJ2-7; D unresolved. Trimming shortened V by 1 base and J by 2 bases, and 6 bases separated the two germline ends. CDR1 MDHEN and CDR2 SYDVKM come from the germline V gene. The CDR3 runs 13 residues. The chain's CDR3 is CASSLSPPYEQYF. CDR3 DNA: TGTGCCAGCAGTTTATCCCCCCCCTACGAGCAGTACTTC.

This chain joins TRBV5-1 and TRBJ1-2; D may be TRBD1 (5 bases). Germline V CDR1 and CDR2: SGHRS, YFSETQ. V was clipped by 4 bases and J by 3 bases, with 13 bases between them. CDR3 length: 14 residues. CDR3 DNA: TGCGCCAGCAGCACCCCGGGGGTTGACTATGGCTACACCTTC. Its translation is CASSTPGVDYGYTF.

This clonotype was seen repeatedly, ten times or more. The chain combines TRBV29-1 with TRBJ2-7; no firm D call. V shed 0 bases and J shed 5 bases, with 5 bases lying between them. This CDR3 is 11 amino acids long. Germline values: CDR1 SQVTM, CDR2 ANQGSEA. The CDR3 DNA reads as TGCAGCGTTGAAGATCGGAACGAGCAGTACTTC. Translated: CSVEDRNEQYF.

This clonotype has a handful of counts. The chain carries TRBV24-1 and TRBJ2-1; 7 bases are shared with TRBD2. The germline CDR1 and CDR2 sequences are KGHDR and SFDVKD. V dropped 7 bases and J dropped 7; count of bases not matched to a gene: 6. This CDR3 has 13 amino acids. The CDR3 nucleotides read TGTGCCACCAGGGGAGGGGTGGGGAATGAGCAGTTCTTC. It yields the protein CATRGGVGNEQFF.

This clonotype was recorded a few times. This chain links TRBV2 with TRBJ2-3; TRBD2 agrees at 14 bases. Germline V gene data show CDR1 as SNHLY and CDR2 as FYNNEI. Trimming cost V 6 bases and J 1 base; bases outside gene matches: 9. This CDR3 comprises 18 residues. The CDR3 spells CASRRLAGGPRGTDTQYF. CDR3 nucleotides: TGTGCCAGCAGAAGACTAGCGGGGGGGCCCCGTGGCACAGATACGCAGTATTTT.

The J gene is TRBJ2-7, the V gene TRBV20-1, with D unresolved. The CDR3 length is 14 residues. The V end lost 2 bases, the J end lost 6 bases, and 17 bases lay between the germline ends. Germline V gene sequence: CDR1 DFQATT, CDR2 SNEGSKA (reference sequence). In DNA, the CDR3 is TGCAGTGCTAGATCCCAGGTGAAACACTCCGAGCAGTACTTC. Amino acid sequence: CSARSQVKHSEQYF.

This rearrangement joins TRBV18 to TRBJ2-3; possibly TRBD1 for D (6 bases). The CDR3 extends over 17 amino acids. Trimming shortened V by 3 bases and J by 4 bases, and 20 bases separated the two germline ends. Germline values: CDR1 KGHSH, CDR2 LQKENI. CDR3 sequence (DNA): TGTGCCAGCTCACCTACTACGGGCAGGGGAAACGCAGATACGCAGTATTTT. Protein product: CASSPTTGRGNADTQYF.

In this sample, this clonotype turned up a few times. J is TRBJ2-7 and V is TRBV5-1, with 9 bases that match TRBD2. V shed 2 bases, J shed 7 bases, and the junction held 4 bases outside the gene matches. CDR3 length: 13 amino acids. Germline assignment: CDR1 SGHRS and CDR2 YFSETQ. CDR3 DNA sequence: TGCGCCAGCAGCTTCCTAGCGGGGTTTGAGCAGTACTTC. Residues: CASSFLAGFEQYF.

The chain joins TRBV6-5 to TRBJ2-7; 9 nucleotides line up with TRBD1. V lost 5 bases to trimming and J lost 4 bases; unmatched junction nucleotides: 9. CDR3 length: 15 residues. Germline CDR1 and CDR2: MNHEY and SVGAGI. The CDR3 coding sequence is TGTGCCAGCAGTACTTACAGGGGGCAGCTATACGAGCAGTACTTC. This translates into CASSTYRGQLYEQYF.

J is TRBJ2-7 and V is TRBV4-1; D is undetermined. V gave up 4 bases and J gave up 2 bases, with 12 bases separating them. The CDR3 covers 14 residues. Per germline, CDR1 MGHRA and CDR2 YSYEKL. The CDR3 region has the DNA TGCGCCAGCAGCCCTTGGGCCAATACCTACGAGCAGTACTTC. It encodes CASSPWANTYEQYF.

This clonotype was seen ten or more times. V is TRBV5-1 and J is TRBJ1-1; no reliable D call. The germline CDR1 and CDR2 sequences are SGHRS and YFSETQ. This CDR3 has 13 residues. V was pared by 0 bases and J by 5 bases, with 8 bases between. CDR3 sequence: CASSLGRRTEAFF. The CDR3 DNA reads TGCGCCAGCAGCTTGGGGCGGCGGACTGAAGCTTTCTTT.

The chain has TRBV15 and TRBJ2-1, with D maybe TRBD2 (6 bases). The V gene's germline CDR1 is LNHNV and CDR2 YYDKDF (reference sequence). This CDR3 region has 15 residues. The V gene lost 7 bases and the J gene lost 2 bases, with 15 bases spanning the gap. The CDR3 nucleotides read TGTGCCACCATGGGGGGAAGTTGGACCTACAATGAGCAGTTCTTC. This translates into CATMGGSWTYNEQFF.

This clonotype has only a few counts. The CDR3: CASSWGAGGSYNEQFF. CDR3 nucleotides: TGTGCCAGCAGTTGGGGGGCGGGGGGTTCCTACAATGAGCAGTTCTTC. The chain combines TRBV12-3 or TRBV12-4 with TRBJ2-1, with 8 bases that match TRBD2. The CDR3 totals 16 residues. J lost 1 base, V lost 4 bases, and 6 bases had no gene match.

This clonotype has a handful of counts. The chain links TRBV20-1 to TRBJ2-3, with 8 positions matching TRBD1. With 3 bases clipped from V and 2 bases from J, the junction kept 7 bases outside the gene matches. Per germline, CDR1 DFQATT and CDR2 SNEGSKA (reference sequence). The CDR3 sequence is 15 residues long. CDR3 sequence: CSASDRDRPTDTQYF. The DNA for the CDR3 is TGCAGTGCTAGTGACCGGGACAGGCCCACAGATACGCAGTATTTT.